This T cell receptor beta chain was captured by sequencing in a study of blood T cell repertoires in COVID-19. Looked up from germline, CDR1 is SQVTM and CDR2 is ANQGSEA. The CDR3 is made up of 13 amino acids. The V segment lost 2 bases and the J segment 4 bases; nucleotides outside the gene matches: 0. This clone was seen a single time. Profiling relied on immunoSEQ multiplex PCR, and the TCRdb table lists in-frame clones only, not all of them. The sample has about 300,000 clones, 89% seen once; the top ten hold about 6.8%. Input material: peripheral blood. The chain employs TRBV29-1 and TRBJ2-7; TRBD2 aligns across 12 bases. This receptor was taken from a man younger than 35 who had recovered from COVID-19. CDR3 in amino acids: CSVELAGGYEQYF. The CDR3 DNA is TGCAGCGTTGAACTAGCGGGGGGGTACGAGCAGTACTTC.